The clone carrying this T cell receptor beta chain was counted a few times. Its antigen is unknown. The source material, RNA transcripts, was used to amplify TCR beta CDR3 regions. Researchers ran a first-round RT-PCR on the TCR CDR3 using the HTBI primer set. TCRdb ran MiXCR on the multiplex PCR reads and lists one entry per CDR3 protein. The sample holds about 270,000 distinct CDR3 sequences, 22% seen once. The data are from a study of T cells in Graves' hyperthyroidism and ophthalmopathy. Study outcomes and limitations: Blood also showed most of the thyroid clonotypes that were expanded above 0.001.

Per the germline V gene, CDR1 is SGHRS and CDR2 is YFSETQ. CDR3 length: 15 residues. With 1 base clipped from V and 5 bases from J, the junction kept 9 bases outside the gene matches. The sequence was obtained from a man between 25 and 39 years old with Graves' ophthalmopathy. The genes are TRBV5-1 and TRBJ2-7, with 7 bases lining up with TRBD2. Sequenced input: blood. The CDR3 loop reads CASSLSGTSDHEQYF. The CDR3 region has the DNA TGCGCCAGCAGCTTGTCCGGAACTAGCGATCACGAGCAGTACTTC.